This T cell receptor beta chain is from a study of human T cells and chemical hapten exposure. About the research overall: Diphenylcyclopropenone was applied weekly to patients' scalps across the approximately 25-week study. How much TCR each sample yielded varied, mostly because pooled library volumes differed slightly.

Study-wide results and caveats: Versus controls, significantly more large CDR3 similarity clusters arose from expanded TCRs. Having alopecia, the donors may differ immunologically from healthy people.

Time point described: pre-sensitization, week 0. As to treatment: therapeutic diphenylcyclopropenone sensitization with weekly scalp DPC. TCRdb redid the calling of the RACE reads with MiXCR, one entry per CDR3 protein. The sample has a few hundred thousand distinct CDR3 sequences, approximately 8.6% seen once; the top ten hold 2.3%. Points on this clonotype: As yet, its antigen is unknown.

The sequence was obtained from a woman in her thirties or forties with alopecia areata. Some clones in this sample may be carry-over from other donors' samples. Source: whole blood, taken in connection with sensitization to the hapten diphenylcyclopropenone (DPC).

The CDR3 loop is CASGSYSGPPYEQYF. The CDR3 DNA is TGTGCCAGCGGTAGTTATAGCGGGCCCCCCTACGAGCAGTACTTC. This chain uses TRBV28 with TRBJ2-7, with TRBD2 identical over 7 bases. The CDR3 consists of 15 residues. Germline V gene sequence: CDR1 MDHEN, CDR2 SYDVKM. The J segment lost 2 bases and the V segment lost 8 bases, leaving 12 bases of the junction unmatched.